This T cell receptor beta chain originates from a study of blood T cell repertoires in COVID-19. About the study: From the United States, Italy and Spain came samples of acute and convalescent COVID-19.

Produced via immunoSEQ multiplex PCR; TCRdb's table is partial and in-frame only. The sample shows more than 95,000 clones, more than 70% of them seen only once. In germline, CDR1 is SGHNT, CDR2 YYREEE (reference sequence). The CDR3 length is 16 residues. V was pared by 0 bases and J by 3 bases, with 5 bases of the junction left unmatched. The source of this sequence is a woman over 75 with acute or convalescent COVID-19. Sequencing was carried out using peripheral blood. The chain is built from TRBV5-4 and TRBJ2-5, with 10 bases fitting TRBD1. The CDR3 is CASSLGQGAAKETQYF. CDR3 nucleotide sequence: TGTGCCAGCAGCTTGGGACAGGGGGCGGCAAAAGAGACCCAGTACTTC.